A selection of T cell receptor beta chains follows, all from one sample in a study of PD-L1 blockade in urothelial cancer. Sequencing used immunoSEQ multiplex PCR; TCRdb keeps in-frame clones, though not all of them. The data show about 100,000 clones, about 89% seen once. Material: PBMCs, obtained around atezolizumab (anti-PD-L1) treatment. Source of these receptors: an elderly woman with urothelial cancer. Both conserved end residues are part of each CDR3. D genes are given only for firm matches. Size tells how often a clone was seen (once, few, many) or the class of an expanded clone, and some rows leave it out.

V gene	D gene	J gene	clone size	CDR3 DNA	CDR3 protein
TRBV15	NA	TRBJ2-7	NA	TGTGCCACCAGCAGAGACCTGACTTACGAGCAGTACTTC	CATSRDLTYEQYF
TRBV11-3	NA	TRBJ2-2	NA	TGTGCCAGCAGCTTAGACCAGGGAACCACCGGGGAGCTGTTTTTT	CASSLDQGTTGELFF
TRBV7-9	TRBD1	TRBJ2-1	NA	TGTGCCAGCAGCTTGGACAGGGTCTATTTGTTCTTC	CASSLDRVYLFF
TRBV18	TRBD2	TRBJ2-7	few	TGTGCCAGCTCACCACCCCCTAGCGGGAGCTACGAGCAGTACTTC	CASSPPPSGSYEQYF
TRBV28	NA	TRBJ1-2	NA	TGTGCCAGCAGCCGGACTGTCCTCAGGGGTGGCTACACCTTC	CASSRTVLRGGYTF
TRBV6-4	NA	TRBJ1-2	NA	TGTGCCAGCAGACAAACCTCGACAGGCGTTCTCTCTAACTATGGCTACACCTTC	CASRQTSTGVLSNYGYTF
TRBV7-2	TRBD1	TRBJ1-2	few	TGTGCCAGCAGCTTAGCACAGGGGGCTTATGGCTACACCTTC	CASSLAQGAYGYTF
TRBV4-2	TRBD1	TRBJ2-1	NA	TGTGCCAGCAGCCAAGATTTGGGACAGGGGGCTTCTGAGCAGTTCTTC	CASSQDLGQGASEQFF
TRBV28	NA	TRBJ2-7	NA	TGTGCCAGCAGTTTATACAGGGCGCCCTACGAGCAGTACTTC	CASSLYRAPYEQYF
TRBV6-5	NA	TRBJ2-1	once	TGTGCCAGCAGTCCTACTAGCTTCCATGAGCAGTTCTTC	CASSPTSFHEQFF
TRBV29-1	NA	TRBJ1-1	NA	TGCAGCGGCCAAACCGATCGACACCCGAACACTGAAGCTTTCTTT	CSGQTDRHPNTEAFF
TRBV2	TRBD2	TRBJ2-1	NA	TGTGCCAGCAGTGAGGGGGGTCTAGCGGGGAATGAGCAGTTCTTC	CASSEGGLAGNEQFF
TRBV5-1	NA	TRBJ2-3	NA	TGCGCCAGCAGCTTGGGGACGGGAGTCCGCGCAGATACGCAGTATTTT	CASSLGTGVRADTQYF
TRBV7-6	TRBD2	TRBJ2-2	NA	TGTGCCAGCAGCTTACTTGGGGGGGGACGGTCGAACACCGGGGAGCTGTTTTTT	CASSLLGGGRSNTGELFF
TRBV28	TRBD2	TRBJ2-1	NA	TGTGCCAGCAGCGGGAGGGGTTCCTACAATGAGCAGTTCTTC	CASSGRGSYNEQFF
TRBV27	TRBD1	TRBJ1-1	NA	TGTGCCAGCAGTTTATTGCCAGGGGGGACCGAAGCTTTCTTT	CASSLLPGGTEAFF
TRBV19	NA	TRBJ1-5	NA	TGTGCCAGTAGTGACCACAGGGTAAAGGGCAATCAGCCCCAGCATTTT	CASSDHRVKGNQPQHF
TRBV6-5	NA	TRBJ2-1	NA	TGTGCCAGCAGTACGCAGGGCTCCTTCGTCTTC	CASSTQGSFVF
TRBV14	TRBD2	TRBJ2-7	NA	TGTGCCAGCAGCCACGGGCTAGCGGGAGGGTCCTACGAGCAGTACTTC	CASSHGLAGGSYEQYF
TRBV1	NA	TRBJ2-5	NA	TGCACCAGCAGCCCGAACAGGGACCGGATGGGGGGGGAGACCCAGTACTTC	CTSSPNRDRMGGETQYF
TRBV2	TRBD2	TRBJ2-1	NA	TGTGCCAGCACCGAAAATCTGGGACTAGCGTTCAATGAGCAGTTCTTC	CASTENLGLAFNEQFF
TRBV20-1	NA	TRBJ2-7	NA	TGCAGTGCCGTGGACAGAGCCGAGCAGTACTTC	CSAVDRAEQYF
TRBV2	NA	TRBJ2-7	NA	TGTGCCAGCGGCCGGGACATCTCCTACGAGCAGTACTTC	CASGRDISYEQYF
TRBV5-3	TRBD1	TRBJ1-4	NA	TGTGCCAGAAGAGACCGGGACAGGGCAGGGGAGAAACTGTTTTTT	CARRDRDRAGEKLFF
TRBV27	TRBD1	TRBJ1-4	once	TGTGCCAGCAGTTTAACGGGACAGGGGGCCGGGGAAAAACTGTTTTTT	CASSLTGQGAGEKLFF
TRBV12-5	NA	TRBJ2-2	NA	TGTGCTAGTGCCTCGGGGAACACCGGGGAGCTGTTTTTT	CASASGNTGELFF
TRBV5-1	TRBD1	TRBJ2-6	NA	TGCGCCAGCAGCTTGCCGGACAGGGGGTTAACCTCTGGGGCCAACGTCCTGACTTTC	CASSLPDRGLTSGANVLTF
TRBV5-4	NA	TRBJ1-2	few	TGTGCCAGCACCCCCCGGGGGAGACCTTATGGCTACACCTTC	CASTPRGRPYGYTF
TRBV27	TRBD1	TRBJ1-1	NA	TGTGCCAGCAGTGAATGGACAGGGGCCACTGAAGCTTTCTTT	CASSEWTGATEAFF
TRBV7-9	NA	TRBJ2-6	NA	TGTGCCAGCAGCTTAGCTCGCAGGGCTGGGGCCAACGTCCTGACTTTC	CASSLARRAGANVLTF
TRBV7-3	TRBD1	TRBJ1-1	once	TGTGCCAGCAGCAGGGACAGAATGAGCACTGAAGCTTTCTTT	CASSRDRMSTEAFF
TRBV30	NA	TRBJ1-2	NA	TGTGCCTGGACCCGACAGATATATGGCTACACCTTC	CAWTRQIYGYTF
TRBV5-4	TRBD1	TRBJ2-7	NA	TGTGCCAGCAGCTTGGTAGGGACAGGGGACCGGTACGAGCAGTACTTC	CASSLVGTGDRYEQYF
TRBV11-3	TRBD2	TRBJ2-5	NA	TGTGCCAGCAGCTTCGGACTAGCGGGGGACTTAGAGACCCAGTACTTC	CASSFGLAGDLETQYF
TRBV15	NA	TRBJ1-3	NA	TGTGCCAGTGGGGCGCGCAACGCGGGAAACACCATATATTTT	CASGARNAGNTIYF
TRBV5-4	TRBD2	TRBJ2-7	once	TGTGCCACGGGGCAGATGGGACTAGCGGGAGTTGGCGAGCAGTACTTC	CATGQMGLAGVGEQYF
TRBV5-1	NA	TRBJ1-2	once	TGCGCCAGCAGCTTGGAGTCGGCAGGGTATGGCTACACCTTC	CASSLESAGYGYTF
TRBV27	TRBD2	TRBJ2-5	NA	TGTGCCAGCAGTTCCCCCGCTAGCGGGACATTAGAGACCCAGTACTTC	CASSSPASGTLETQYF
TRBV18	TRBD1	TRBJ1-1	NA	TGTGCCAGCTCACAAAGAGGGGGCAACATGAACACTGAAGCTTTCTTT	CASSQRGGNMNTEAFF